This entry describes one T cell receptor (beta chain). Its antigen remains unknown. The length of the CDR3 is 12 residues. Germline V CDR1 and CDR2: SGHVS, FNYEAQ. Trimming took 1 base from V and 6 from J, leaving 7 bases between them. This sample was included in a study of shared clonotypes between healthy human individuals. The run depth of the assay was deep. TCRdb's table, derived via immunoSEQ multiplex PCR, lists solely in-frame clones and lacks some. Here the sample spans more than 1,200,000 clones, approximately 98.5% being singletons. Whole-study results and caveats: The sole specimen, blood, was sampled, and tissue repertoires likely differ. Approximately 5.3% was the fraction of naive CD4 clonotypes found shared across several donors. The expectation was that sequencing depth would affect clonotype sharing among donors.

This receptor was taken from a man aged 25 to 40 in good health. Input material: naive CD4+ T cells sorted from blood. Subset meaning: CD45RA+ positively selected. The chain joins TRBV7-6 to TRBJ2-7; tentatively, D is TRBD2 (6 bases). CDR3 sequence reads: CASSLGGVEQYF. The CDR3 DNA reads TGTGCCAGCAGCTTAGGGGGGGTCGAGCAGTACTTC.